The clone carrying this T cell receptor (beta chain) was observed a few times. Antigen: not known. The data were taken from a study of T cells in Graves' hyperthyroidism and ophthalmopathy. Study-level background: Once the initial diagnosis was made, peripheral blood was obtained before any treatment. Overall study findings and caveats: The blood repertoire included most of the expanded thyroid clonotypes above 0.001.

CDR1 MGHRA and CDR2 YSYEKL come from the germline V gene. This CDR3 is 19 amino acids long. The V and J ends lost 1 base and 0 bases, in that order; junction bases with no gene match: 6. Ophthalmopathy patients all had a Clinical Activity Score of at least 3, a NOSPECS grade of at least 4 and disease under 3 months old. Uncontrolled infection, other autoimmune disease, pregnancy and lactation each barred patients from inclusion. RNA transcripts yielded amplified TCR beta CDR3 regions. First-round RT-PCR targeting the TCR CDR3 was performed with the HTBI primer set. TCRdb called the multiplex PCR reads again in MiXCR, with one record for every CDR3 protein. The repertoire holds over 250,000 distinct CDR3 sequences, with around 15% as singletons.

The TCR comes from a woman aged 60-75 years with Graves' ophthalmopathy. This rearrangement joins TRBV4-1 to TRBJ2-5; 15 bases map to TRBD2. Source material: blood. CDR3 region: CASSQVRTSGGGYQETQYF. In nucleotides, the CDR3 is TGCGCCAGCAGCCAAGTGAGGACTAGCGGGGGGGGGTACCAAGAGACCCAGTACTTC.